Below, 26 T cell receptor beta chains from the same sample are listed, as sequenced in a study of blood T cell repertoires in COVID-19. TCRdb keeps only in-frame clones here, not all; method: immunoSEQ multiplex PCR. The sample records about 260,000 clones, around nine tenths being singletons. The sequenced sample was peripheral blood. The receptors originated from a man between 40 and 49 years old who had recovered from COVID-19.

The chain employs TRBV7-2 and TRBJ2-1, with D possibly being TRBD1 (6 bases). Between the trimmed V and J ends, which lost 5 bases and 8 bases, there was a span of 22 bases. Germline V gene data show CDR1 as SGHTA and CDR2 as FQGNSA. The CDR3 extends over 16 amino acids. The DNA for the CDR3 is TGTGCCAGCAGCGGACGAGTTAGCGCAGGGGTCTATGAGCAGTTCTTC. This encodes CASSGRVSAGVYEQFF.

CDR3 sequence (DNA): TGTGCCAGCAGTTCCCCGGGCGTAGGGACAGGGAAAGTGGGCCGCGAGCAGTACTTC. Its translation is CASSSPGVGTGKVGREQYF. This chain links TRBV27 with TRBJ2-7; 9 bases are a match to TRBD1. Trimming removed 4 bases from V and 6 bases from J; junction bases left unmatched: 22. Germline CDR1 and CDR2: MNHEY and SMNVEV (reference sequence). This CDR3 is built from 19 residues.

This clone appeared once. This sequence joins TRBV5-1 and TRBJ2-1; D not certain. CDR3 length equals 12 residues. The germline V gene has CDR1 SGHRS and CDR2 YFSETQ. Trimming took 0 bases from V and 7 from J, leaving 5 bases between them. The CDR3 DNA sequence: TGCGCCAGCAGCTTGGGTCAAAATGAGCAGTTCTTC. Amino acids: CASSLGQNEQFF. The full variable domain, rest sourced from reference TRBV5-1 and TRBJ2-1, is KAGVTQTPRYLIKTRGQQVTLSCSPISGHRSVSWYQQTPGQGLQFLFEYFSETQRNKGNFPGRFSGRQFSNSRSEMNVSTLELGDSALYLCASSLGQNEQFFGPGTRLTVL.

The chain has TRBV6-5 and TRBJ1-2; D remains ambiguous. Germline CDR1 reads MNHEY; CDR2 reads SVGAGI. V lost 11 bases, J lost 3 bases, and 10 bases lay in between. CDR3 length: 11 amino acids. The CDR3 reads CASNGDYGYTF. The CDR3 nucleotides are TGTGCCTCCAACGGTGACTATGGCTACACCTTC.

This sequence joins TRBV19 and TRBJ2-1; no clear D gene. The CDR3 spans 14 residues. V dropped 7 bases and J dropped 0 bases, with 10 bases sitting between them. CDR1 and CDR2 from the germline V gene are LNHDA and SQIVND (reference sequence). The CDR3 sequence is CASNSPGSYNEQFF. The CDR3 DNA reads as TGTGCCAGTAACTCTCCGGGCTCCTACAATGAGCAGTTCTTC.

The rearrangement joins TRBV5-3 to TRBJ1-3; 11 nucleotides line up with TRBD1. TRBV5-3 carries the ORF label, with uncertain function. V lost 0 bases, J lost 9 bases, and 2 bases stayed unmatched. This CDR3 region has 14 residues. The CDR3 reads CARSLVGTGGTIYF. The CDR3 nucleotides read TGTGCCAGAAGCTTGGTTGGGACAGGGGGCACCATATATTTT.

The rearrangement uses TRBV9 and TRBJ2-3, with D unclear. This CDR3 region has 13 residues. The germline V gene has CDR1 SGDLS and CDR2 YYNGEE. V was pared by 4 bases and J by 2 bases, with 8 bases between. The DNA of the CDR3 is TGTGCCAGCAGCCACAAAAACACAGATACGCAGTATTTT. Protein sequence: CASSHKNTDTQYF.

The genes are TRBV30 and TRBJ1-2; D possibly corresponds to TRBD1 (5 bases). Trimming shortened V by 1 base and J by 8 bases, and 17 bases separated the two germline ends. CDR1 and CDR2 from the germline V gene are GTSNPN and SVGIG (reference sequence). The CDR3 is made up of 14 amino acids. CDR3: CAWSGAPGSGGYTF. DNA for the CDR3: TGTGCCTGGAGTGGCGCACCAGGGTCTGGCGGCTACACCTTC. The variable domain in full, with the rest retrieved from reference TRBV30 and TRBJ1-2, is SQTIHQWPATLVQPVGSPLSLECTVEGTSNPNLYWYRQAAGRGLQLLFYSVGIGQISSEVPQNLSASRPQDRQFILSSKKLLLSDSGFYLCAWSGAPGSGGYTFGSGTRLTVV.

This clone was observed a single time. V gene TRBV2 combines with J gene TRBJ2-4; 11 nucleotides align to TRBD2. The germline V gene has CDR1 SNHLY and CDR2 FYNNEI. Losses at the gene ends were 6 bases for V and 6 bases for J; bases not matched to a gene: 4. CDR3 length: 14 residues. The CDR3 protein is CASRSGTSGNIQYF. As DNA, the CDR3 is TGTGCCAGCAGGTCAGGGACTAGCGGAAACATTCAGTACTTC. The full variable domain, its missing parts supplied by reference TRBV2 and TRBJ2-4, is EPEVTQTPSHQVTQMGQEVILRCVPISNHLYFYWYRQILGQKVEFLVSFYNNEISEKSEIFDDQFSVERPDGSNFTLKIRSTKLEDSAMYFCASRSGTSGNIQYFGAGTRLSVL.

The CDR3 coding sequence is TGTGCCAGCAGCCGGCACAGACAGCCGACCCAAGAGACCCAGTACTTC. Amino acids: CASSRHRQPTQETQYF. The rearrangement uses TRBV14 and TRBJ2-5; weak D call: TRBD1 (5 bases). This CDR3 region has 16 residues. V lost 4 bases, J lost 1 base, and 16 bases lay in between. Germline CDR1 is SGHDN and CDR2 is FVKESK. The whole variable domain, remainder taken from reference TRBV14 and TRBJ2-5, is EAGVTQFPSHSVIEKGQTVTLRCDPISGHDNLYWYRRVMGKEIKFLLHFVKESKQDESGMPNNRFLAERTGGTYSTLKVQPAELEDSGVYFCASSRHRQPTQETQYFGPGTRLLVL.

V and J are TRBV4-1 and TRBJ2-7; 7 bases are a match to TRBD2. Trimming removed 1 base from V and 2 bases from J; junction bases left unmatched: 8. CDR1 is MGHRA and CDR2 is YSYEKL in the germline V gene. The CDR3 extends over 16 amino acids. The CDR3 DNA follows: TGCGCCAGCAGCCAAGGGATCCTGACTAGCCCCTACGAGCAGTACTTC. The encoded protein is CASSQGILTSPYEQYF.

The chain is built from TRBV4-1 and TRBJ2-2, with D perhaps TRBD2 (5 bases). CDR1 MGHRA and CDR2 YSYEKL come from the germline V gene. The CDR3 has 16 residues. V gave up 2 bases and J gave up 6 bases, with 16 bases separating them. The CDR3 protein is CASSQPSVSVAGELFF. DNA for the CDR3: TGCGCCAGCAGCCAACCTTCGGTTAGCGTCGCCGGGGAGCTGTTTTTT.

V gene TRBV11-2 combines with J gene TRBJ1-2; D may be TRBD1 (5 bases). The CDR3 contains 16 residues. V was cut by 7 bases and J by 5 bases, with 23 bases left in between. The V gene's germline CDR1 is SGHAT and CDR2 FQNNGV. CDR3 sequence reads: CASTPTRRGEGYGYTF. CDR3 bases: TGTGCCAGCACCCCGACTCGACGGGGGGAGGGGTATGGCTACACCTTC.

V is TRBV7-8 and J is TRBJ2-2, with 8 bases aligning to TRBD2. Per germline, CDR1 SGHVS and CDR2 FQNEAQ. The CDR3 is 15 amino acids. V was pared by 4 bases and J by 7 bases, with 8 bases of the junction left unmatched. The CDR3 here is CASSSRTLAGGELFF. CDR3 DNA sequence: TGTGCCAGCAGCTCTCGGACCCTAGCGGGCGGGGAGCTGTTTTTT.

The genes are TRBV7-9 and TRBJ1-2; 10 nucleotides line up with TRBD1. CDR1 and CDR2 from the germline V gene are SEHNR and FQNEAQ (reference sequence). The CDR3 runs to 14 residues. V shed 4 bases, J shed 7 bases, and the junction held 6 bases outside the gene matches. CDR3 bases: TGTGCCAGCAGCTGGACAGGGGGTCTTAGTGGCTACACCTTC. It translates to CASSWTGGLSGYTF.

As DNA, the CDR3 is TGTGCCAGCGCGATTTTGAACTATGGCTACACCTTC. It encodes CASAILNYGYTF. The rearrangement joins TRBV6-5 to TRBJ1-2; D ambiguous. The germline V gene encodes CDR1 MNHEY and CDR2 SVGAGI. This CDR3 region has 12 residues. Trimming removed 8 bases from V and 2 bases from J, with 9 bases in between.

This clone showed up just once. This chain connects TRBV3-1 (or the pseudogene TRBV3-2) to TRBJ1-2, with D possibly TRBD1 on 6 matching bases. The CDR3 sequence is 16 residues long. Germline-derived CDR1 and CDR2 are LGHDT and YNNKEL (reference sequence). The V end lost 0 bases, the J end lost 4 bases, and 15 bases lay between the germline ends. The CDR3 nucleotides read TGTGCCAGCAGCCAAGATCCGTGGCAGGGGTTCTATGGCTACACCTTC. Amino acids: CASSQDPWQGFYGYTF.

The V call is TRBV10-3, the J call TRBJ1-5; the D gene is possibly TRBD1 (6 bases). Trimming cost V 10 bases and J 4 bases, with 17 bases left between them. The CDR3 loop spans 14 amino acids. Germline CDR1 reads ENHRY; CDR2 reads SYGVKD. The CDR3 bases are TGTGCCACCGAAGGGAGGGGGATGAATCAGCCCCAGCATTTT. It is translated as CATEGRGMNQPQHF.

This clone was seen more than once but under ten times. Here the CDR3 reads CASSQARAGGRSTDTQYF. CDR3 in DNA: TGCGCCAGCAGCCAAGCCCGGGCGGGCGGGAGAAGCACAGATACGCAGTATTTT. The chain links TRBV4-1 to TRBJ2-3; 7 bases fit TRBD2. This CDR3 has 18 amino acids. Germline V gives CDR1 MGHRA, CDR2 YSYEKL. The trim removed 1 base at V and 0 bases at J, leaving 10 bases unmatched.

Regarding this clone: Other DNA variants within this sample encode the same CDR3. The V gene is TRBV2, the J gene TRBJ2-2, with D unresolved. Germline V lookup: CDR1 SNHLY, CDR2 FYNNEI. This CDR3 spans 12 amino acids. Trimming cost V 5 bases and J 2 bases, with 3 bases left between them. As DNA, the CDR3 is TGTGCCAGCAGTACAAACACCGGGGAGCTGTTTTTT. Residues: CASSTNTGELFF.

The chain combines TRBV27 with TRBJ2-7, with TRBD2 identical over 10 bases. Trimming at V came to 6 bases and at J to 2 bases, leaving 4 bases not matched to a gene. The germline V gene has CDR1 MNHEY and CDR2 SMNVEV (reference sequence). The CDR3 is made up of 14 amino acids. The CDR3 protein is CASRWTSGTYEQYF. CDR3 in DNA: TGTGCCAGCAGATGGACTAGCGGAACCTACGAGCAGTACTTC.

The chain uses TRBV25-1 and TRBJ2-3; 7 bases are shared with TRBD1. The CDR3 runs 15 residues. In germline, CDR1 is MGHDK, CDR2 SYGVNS. V shed 8 bases and J 6 bases; nucleotides not matched to a gene: 14. CDR3 coding DNA: TGTGCCAGCGGAGACCGGGACAGCGCCCTTGATACGCAGTATTTT. This codes for CASGDRDSALDTQYF.

This clone has a single count. The chain couples TRBV3-1 (or the pseudogene TRBV3-2) to TRBJ2-5; possibly TRBD2 for D (6 bases). The CDR3 extends over 14 amino acids. Germline values: CDR1 LGHDT, CDR2 YNNKEL (reference sequence). The V end was cut by 4 bases, the J end by 6 bases, with 15 bases between. The CDR3 nucleotides read TGTGCCAGCAGCCGGAGGACGGGAGAAAAGACCCAGTACTTC. Protein: CASSRRTGEKTQYF.

V is TRBV7-9 and J is TRBJ1-2; 8 bases are shared with TRBD1. The CDR3 covers 17 residues. The trim removed 2 bases at V and 0 bases at J, leaving 8 bases unmatched. Germline V gene data show CDR1 as SEHNR and CDR2 as FQNEAQ (reference sequence). Here the CDR3 DNA reads TGTGCCAGCAGCTTACGACAGGGGTCGGCTACTAACTATGGCTACACCTTC. The encoded protein is CASSLRQGSATNYGYTF.

This clone has just one count. The V and J genes are TRBV5-1 and TRBJ2-3; 10 bases are a match to TRBD2. J lost 6 bases, V lost 0 bases, and 4 bases had no gene match. Germline V gene data show CDR1 as SGHRS and CDR2 as YFSETQ. The CDR3 consists of 15 residues. CDR3 nucleotide sequence: TGCGCCAGCAGCTTGGAGCGGGGGGGCCGGGATACGCAGTATTTT. Translation: CASSLERGGRDTQYF. Supplemented by reference TRBV5-1 and TRBJ2-3, the full variable domain reads KAGVTQTPRYLIKTRGQQVTLSCSPISGHRSVSWYQQTPGQGLQFLFEYFSETQRNKGNFPGRFSGRQFSNSRSEMNVSTLELGDSALYLCASSLERGGRDTQYFGPGTRLTVL.

V is TRBV30 and J is TRBJ1-2; D may be TRBD1 (6 bases). Germline-derived CDR1 and CDR2 are GTSNPN and SVGIG (reference sequence). The CDR3 has 12 amino acids. Trimming pared 1 base from V and 5 bases from J, leaving 8 bases between. Written as DNA, the CDR3 is TGTGCCTGGAGTGCCAGGGGTTATGGCTACACCTTC. This encodes CAWSARGYGYTF. The full variable domain, its missing parts supplied by reference TRBV30 and TRBJ1-2, is SQTIHQWPATLVQPVGSPLSLECTVEGTSNPNLYWYRQAAGRGLQLLFYSVGIGQISSEVPQNLSASRPQDRQFILSSKKLLLSDSGFYLCAWSARGYGYTFGSGTRLTVV.